Listed below are T cell receptor beta chains from one sample, sequenced in a study of shared clonotypes between healthy human individuals. TCRdb's table, derived via immunoSEQ multiplex PCR, lists solely in-frame clones and lacks some. The sample lists about 2.3 million clones, over 90% occurring once. Sequencing was done on a sample of naive CD4+ T cells from PBMCs. Receptor source: a young man in good health. Some clones in this sample may be carry-over from other donors' samples. The CDR3 runs from the conserved cysteine through the conserved F or W.

V: TRBV2; J: TRBJ2-7; CDR3: CATWTSGLYEQYF
V: TRBV7-9; J: TRBJ1-5; CDR3: CASSLSQGFGNQPQHF
V: TRBV7-2; J: TRBJ2-2; CDR3: CASSPTGGTGELFF
V: TRBV7-2; J: TRBJ2-5; CDR3: CASSLLGQLETQYF
V: TRBV29-1; J: TRBJ2-7; CDR3: CSVVGTGGVYEQYF
V: TRBV7-6; J: TRBJ2-7; CDR3: CASSLYSSYEQYF
V: TRBV6-4; J: TRBJ2-5; CDR3: CASSAKTGDATQYF
V: TRBV6-1; J: TRBJ2-2; CDR3: CASSGILALGELFF
V: TRBV28; J: TRBJ1-2; CDR3: CASNRDFAYTF
V: TRBV27; J: TRBJ2-5; CDR3: CASSSNLGYAQETQYF
V: TRBV28; J: TRBJ2-5; CDR3: CASSLSTAKWETQYF
V: TRBV14; J: TRBJ1-4; CDR3: CASSYRQGLTNEKLFF
V: TRBV6-5; J: TRBJ1-6; CDR3: CASSLSDEGSPLHF
V: TRBV6-6; J: TRBJ1-2; CDR3: CASKQGRSQFNYGYTF
V: TRBV6-5; J: TRBJ2-7; CDR3: CASSDSLAGVFEQYF
V: TRBV5-1; J: TRBJ1-2; CDR3: CASSSEPDRGYGYTF
V: TRBV6-1; J: TRBJ2-3; CDR3: CASSEARETDTQYF
V: TRBV29-1; J: TRBJ1-1; CDR3: CSVEVPTEAFF
V: TRBV25-1; J: TRBJ2-2; CDR3: CASSDPGQGAPGELFF
V: TRBV6-5; J: TRBJ2-7; CDR3: CASSDRGSSYEQYF
V: TRBV5-4; J: TRBJ2-1; CDR3: CASSPSSGIYNEQFF
V: TRBV5-1; J: TRBJ1-2; CDR3: CASSFEVPGYGYTF
V: TRBV30; J: TRBJ2-6; CDR3: CAWSEGGAGANVLTF
V: TRBV6-1; J: TRBJ2-3; CDR3: CAITDFGGTDTQYF
V: TRBV7-3; J: TRBJ2-3; CDR3: CASSRTGVTDTQYF
V: TRBV5-1; J: TRBJ2-3; CDR3: CASSLGDAASTDTQYF
V: TRBV5-4; J: TRBJ2-7; CDR3: CASSLRAGTSYEQYF